This entry lists 28 T cell receptor beta chains sequenced from one sample in a study of T cell clones after liver transplantation. Only in-frame clones appear in the TCRdb table, and some are missing; sequencing was by immunoSEQ multiplex PCR. The table records 50,000 or so clones, 70% to 90% of them present only once. Sequencing was performed on CD8+ T cells from blood, taken 12 months after liver transplant. These receptors came from a human patient who received a liver transplant. Among the T cells, some may be from the graft donor.

The chain joins TRBV11-2 to TRBJ2-7; D possibly corresponds to TRBD2 (6 bases). Germline V gene lookup returns CDR1 SGHAT and CDR2 FQNNGV. Trimming cost V 3 bases and J 2 bases, with 11 bases left between them. The CDR3 length is 14 residues. The CDR3, as DNA: TGTGCCAGCAGCTTGGAGGGCCGCCCCTACGAGCAGTACTTC. This codes for CASSLEGRPYEQYF.

The chain couples TRBV27 to TRBJ2-5; TRBD2 matches at 8 bases. J lost 4 bases, V lost 6 bases, and 13 bases had no gene match. CDR3 length: 16 amino acids. Germline V gene sequence: CDR1 MNHEY, CDR2 SMNVEV (reference sequence). The CDR3 nucleotides read TGTGCCAGCAGCCCCCGGGGGGGAGAAATAAGAGAGACCCAGTACTTC. Translating gives CASSPRGGEIRETQYF.

This chain links TRBV6-5 with TRBJ1-2; D perhaps matches TRBD1 (6 bases). Trimming removed 0 bases from V and 6 bases from J, with 14 bases in between. The CDR3 has 15 residues. The germline gives CDR1 MNHEY, CDR2 SVGAGI. The CDR3 region has the DNA TGTGCCAGCAGTTACTCGAGAGGGGGGGCAGATGGCTACACCTTC. This sequence encodes CASSYSRGGADGYTF.

This chain links TRBV7-9 with TRBJ2-7, with 7 bases aligning to TRBD1. The germline CDR1 and CDR2 sequences are SEHNR and FQNEAQ (reference sequence). Losses at the gene ends were 8 bases for V and 0 bases for J; bases not matched to a gene: 7. CDR3 length: 14 residues. The CDR3 loop is CASAPRDSSYEQYF. Written as DNA, the CDR3 is TGTGCCAGCGCCCCCCGGGACAGCTCCTACGAGCAGTACTTC.

This chain joins TRBV13 and TRBJ2-3; D is perhaps TRBD1 (5 bases). Trimming left V 1 base short and J 0 bases short, with 14 bases between. Germline CDR1 is PRHDT and CDR2 is FYEKMQ (reference sequence). This CDR3 is built from 17 residues. Here the CDR3 DNA reads TGTGCCAGCAGCTTAGCCGCCCGGACAACTAGCACAGATACGCAGTATTTT. It is translated as CASSLAARTTSTDTQYF.

Only one count was recorded for this clone. This sequence joins TRBV27 and TRBJ2-4; 9 nucleotides match TRBD2. Trimming cost V 8 bases and J 0 bases; bases outside gene matches: 5. The germline V gene encodes CDR1 MNHEY and CDR2 SMNVEV (reference sequence). CDR3 size: 15 residues. CDR3 nucleotide sequence: TGTGCCAGCGCGGGGGGGGCCCTAGCCAAAAACATTCAGTACTTC. It translates to CASAGGALAKNIQYF.

The table lists this clone with a few counts. The V and J genes are TRBV27 and TRBJ1-5; the match to TRBD1 covers 7 bases. The ends lost 6 bases at V and 3 bases at J; junction bases unmatched: 2. The length of the CDR3 is 13 residues. Germline V lookup: CDR1 MNHEY, CDR2 SMNVEV (reference sequence). DNA for the CDR3: TGTGCCAGCAGGACAGGGTACAATCAGCCCCAGCATTTT. The encoded protein is CASRTGYNQPQHF.

This chain joins TRBV2 and TRBJ2-7; TRBD1 might be the D (6 bases). Germline loops: CDR1 SNHLY, CDR2 FYNNEI. The CDR3 contains 14 residues. V lost 5 bases and J lost 1, with 12 bases in between. CDR3: CASSHPGQSYEQYF. The CDR3 DNA sequence: TGTGCCAGCAGTCATCCTGGACAGTCCTACGAGCAGTACTTC. The variable domain in full, completed from reference TRBV2 and TRBJ2-7, reads EPEVTQTPSHQVTQMGQEVILRCVPISNHLYFYWYRQILGQKVEFLVSFYNNEISEKSEIFDDQFSVERPDGSNFTLKIRSTKLEDSAMYFCASSHPGQSYEQYFGPGTRLTVT.

The gene calls are TRBV2 and TRBJ1-2; possible D gene TRBD1, 5 bases. Germline CDR1 reads SNHLY; CDR2 reads FYNNEI. The CDR3 is made up of 17 amino acids. With 5 bases removed from V and 4 bases from J, the gap between germline ends came to 23 bases. The CDR3 sequence: CASSSNPRPAGGYGYTF. The CDR3 nucleotides read TGTGCCAGCAGTTCTAATCCGAGACCTGCTGGGGGCTATGGCTACACCTTC.

The chain combines TRBV18 with TRBJ2-7; D is undetermined. V lost 2 bases, J lost 4 bases, and 3 bases lay in between. CDR3 length equals 11 residues. The V gene's germline CDR1 is KGHSH and CDR2 LQKENI. CDR3: CASSPKYEQYF. The CDR3 DNA reads as TGTGCCAGCTCACCAAAATACGAGCAGTACTTC.

As to this clone: Other DNA sequences in the same sample also yield this CDR3. The V gene is TRBV7-9, the J gene TRBJ1-2; the match to TRBD1 covers 8 bases. The germline gives CDR1 SEHNR, CDR2 FQNEAQ (reference sequence). The CDR3 has 15 amino acids. J gave up 6 bases and V 1 base, and 7 bases lay outside the gene matches. The CDR3 nucleotides are TGTGCCAGCAGCTTAGGGCAGGGGGCGCGGGATGGCTACACCTTC. This gives the protein CASSLGQGARDGYTF.

CDR3 residues: CASSQVPGQEAFF. DNA of the CDR3: TGCGCCAGCAGCCAAGTTCCGGGACAGGAAGCTTTCTTT. The chain combines TRBV4-1 with TRBJ1-1; TRBD1 matches 7 bases. Germline values: CDR1 MGHRA, CDR2 YSYEKL. The CDR3 contains 13 residues. V was pared by 1 base and J by 8 bases, with 4 bases of the junction left unmatched.

The chain has TRBV28 and TRBJ1-2, with 7 bases aligning to TRBD1. Unmatched junction bases numbered 9, after V lost 2 bases and J lost 3 bases. The CDR3 runs 16 residues. In germline, CDR1 is MDHEN, CDR2 SYDVKM. The CDR3 reads CASSLKGAGKDYGYTF. The CDR3, as DNA: TGTGCCAGCAGTTTAAAGGGGGCGGGAAAAGACTATGGCTACACCTTC.

This chain links TRBV7-2 with TRBJ1-2; TRBD1 might be the D (6 bases). V was trimmed by 2 bases and J by 0 bases, leaving 13 bases between them. The length of the CDR3 is 16 residues. The germline V gene encodes CDR1 SGHTA and CDR2 FQGNSA. The CDR3 coding sequence is TGTGCCAGCAGCTTAATTGGGGGGGCCCCTAACTATGGCTACACCTTC. It translates to CASSLIGGAPNYGYTF.

V and J are TRBV9 and TRBJ2-7, with D maybe TRBD2 (5 bases). V lost 0 bases, J lost 7 bases, and 11 bases lay in between. This CDR3 comprises 13 residues. Germline values: CDR1 SGDLS, CDR2 YYNGEE. For the CDR3, the DNA is TGTGCCAGCAGCGTAGTCTCCTCGGGGGAGCAGTACTTC. This gives the protein CASSVVSSGEQYF.

The rearrangement links TRBV4-1 to TRBJ2-1; D assignment may be TRBD1 or TRBD2 (6 bases each). Deletions cut 0 bases from V and 10 bases from J, with 19 bases between. Germline assignment: CDR1 MGHRA and CDR2 YSYEKL. The CDR3 consists of 16 residues. The DNA for the CDR3 is TGCGCCAGCAGCCAAGATCGCGGGCGAGGGGGGCCCGAGCAGTTCTTC. This codes for CASSQDRGRGGPEQFF.

CDR3 residues: CATSVGDSYYEQYF. The CDR3 DNA sequence: TGTGCCACCAGCGTGGGGGACAGTTACTACGAGCAGTACTTC. The chain couples TRBV15 to TRBJ2-7; TRBD1 matches at 7 bases. The CDR3 contains 14 residues. J lost 3 bases, V lost 5 bases, and 7 bases had no gene match. The germline V gene has CDR1 LNHNV and CDR2 YYDKDF (reference sequence).

The chain has TRBV5-1 and TRBJ1-1; TRBD1 agrees at 10 bases. The V gene's germline CDR1 is SGHRS and CDR2 YFSETQ. This CDR3 is built from 13 residues. With V trimmed by 3 bases and J by 6 bases, 2 bases remained unmatched. CDR3 sequence: CASSWGTGAEAFF. As DNA, the CDR3 is TGCGCCAGCAGCTGGGGGACAGGGGCTGAAGCTTTCTTT.

The rearrangement links TRBV4-3 to TRBJ2-5; D remains unclear. Trimming took off 0 bases at V and 2 bases at J, with 16 bases between the two ends. The germline gives CDR1 LGHNA, CDR2 YSLEER. CDR3 length: 17 residues. This chain's CDR3 is CASSQDPPPGSQETQYF. The CDR3 region has the DNA TGCGCCAGCAGCCAAGACCCCCCACCAGGATCACAAGAGACCCAGTACTTC.

The rearrangement links TRBV27 to TRBJ2-7, with 15 bases lining up with TRBD2. Germline V gene data show CDR1 as MNHEY and CDR2 as SMNVEV (reference sequence). This CDR3 is 17 amino acids long. V gave up 5 bases and J gave up 2 bases; unmatched junction bases: 7. The CDR3 spells CASSTPRTSGRAYEQYF. The CDR3 DNA reads TGTGCCAGCAGTACACCACGGACTAGCGGGAGGGCCTACGAGCAGTACTTC.

The chain combines TRBV11-2 with TRBJ2-3; a possible D gene is TRBD2 (6 bases). Germline assignment: CDR1 SGHAT and CDR2 FQNNGV. V dropped 4 bases and J dropped 6 bases, with 20 bases sitting between them. The CDR3 is made up of 16 amino acids. The CDR3 region has the DNA TGTGCCAGCAGCTCCCTGGGTAGCGGTCTAGGGGATACGCAGTATTTT. Amino acid sequence: CASSSLGSGLGDTQYF.

Regarding this clone: One end of the junction is discordant with germline, which a read error may explain. The rearrangement links TRBV7-7 to TRBJ2-2, with 12 bases that match TRBD2. CDR3 length: 17 amino acids. CDR1 and CDR2 (germline): SSHAT, FNYEAQ (reference sequence). The CDR3 DNA reads as TGTGCTAGCAGCTCCCGACTAGCGGGAGTTGGATCCGGGGAGCTGTTTTTT. The encoded protein is CASSSRLAGVGSGELFF. The variable domain in full, with the rest retrieved from reference TRBV7-7 and TRBJ2-2, is GAGVSQSPRYKVTKRGQDVTLRCDPISSHATLYWYQQALGQGPEFLTYFNYEAQPDKSGLPSDRFSAERPEGSISTLTIQRTEQRDSAMYRCASSSRLAGVGSGELFFGEGSRLTVL.

V and J are TRBV5-4 and TRBJ2-7, with D possibly matching TRBD1 (6 bases). V dropped 4 bases and J dropped 3 bases, with 17 bases sitting between them. Per germline, CDR1 SGHNT and CDR2 YYREEE (reference sequence). The CDR3 has 15 amino acids. In DNA form, the CDR3 reads TGTGCCAGCAGCCAAGACAGGTCCGGTGTCTACGAGCAGTACTTC. Encoded protein: CASSQDRSGVYEQYF.

This chain links TRBV19 with TRBJ2-7; 7 bases align to TRBD1. With V trimmed by 3 bases and J by 6 bases, 5 bases remained unmatched. The CDR3 is 13 residues long. Germline CDR1 is LNHDA and CDR2 is SQIVND (reference sequence). In nucleotides, the CDR3 is TGTGCCAGTAGTATCGTCCCAGGGGGCGAGCAGTACTTC. It codes for CASSIVPGGEQYF.

The V gene is TRBV7-9, the J gene TRBJ2-1; D may be TRBD1 or TRBD2 (5 bases each). CDR1 and CDR2 (germline): SEHNR, FQNEAQ (reference sequence). CDR3 length: 13 amino acids. With 8 bases removed from V and 5 bases from J, the gap between germline ends came to 13 bases. This CDR3 reads CASRRGDHNEQFF. Written as DNA, the CDR3 is TGTGCCAGCCGCCGAGGGGACCACAATGAGCAGTTCTTC.

Turning to this clone: Additional DNA sequences in this sample encode the identical CDR3. The gene calls are TRBV6-5 and TRBJ1-1; TRBD1 is a possible D gene (5 bases). V lost 2 bases to trimming and J lost 0 bases, with 7 bases between them. CDR1 is MNHEY, CDR2 SVGAGI, per germline. The CDR3 loop spans 14 amino acids. CDR3: CASSYGGLNTEAFF. The CDR3 bases are TGTGCCAGCAGTTACGGGGGTCTGAACACTGAAGCTTTCTTT.

The chain couples TRBV4-1 to TRBJ2-1; a possible D gene is TRBD2 (6 bases). The CDR3 contains 13 residues. Germline CDR1 and CDR2: MGHRA and YSYEKL. The germline V and J ends were trimmed by 4 bases and 10 bases, with 14 bases remaining between them. CDR3 DNA: TGCGCCAGCAGCCCGCGGGAAGGAGGCGAGCAGTTCTTC. Protein product: CASSPREGGEQFF.

About this clone: Other DNA sequences in this specimen translate into the identical CDR3. This rearrangement joins TRBV28 to TRBJ2-3, with TRBD1 matching over 7 bases. Trimming removed 4 bases from V and 3 bases from J; junction bases left unmatched: 4. The CDR3 runs 14 residues. The germline CDR1 and CDR2 sequences are MDHEN and SYDVKM. The CDR3 protein is CASSYRGSTDTQYF. Written as DNA, the CDR3 is TGTGCCAGCAGTTACAGGGGCTCGACAGATACGCAGTATTTT.